The TCR beta chain under discussion was sequenced for a study of blood T cells in healthy people across ages. A second PCR, run for about 7 to 11 cycles, used a sample-barcoded 5' primer plus a J-beta primer mix. TCRdb redid the calling of the 5' RACE reads with MiXCR, one entry per CDR3 protein. Of about 1,500,000 distinct CDR3 sequences in the sample, roughly 28% were seen once. In the case of this clonotype: Because it lacks the conserved phenylalanine or tryptophan at the end, this CDR3 is likely a read error.

Germline V gene lookup returns CDR1 MGHRA and CDR2 YSYEKL. The CDR3 extends over 15 amino acids. The V end lost 4 bases, the J end lost 1 base, and 11 bases lay between the germline ends. This receptor was identified in a woman in her 30s in good health. What was sequenced was blood. This chain connects TRBV4-1 to TRBJ2-4, with a tentative D call TRBD2 (6 bases). In nucleotides, the CDR3 is TGCGCCAGCAGCCCGAGGGAGGAGGCCAAAAACATTCAGTACCTC. Amino acid sequence: CASSPREEAKNIQYL.